One TCR beta chain is described in this entry. Its antigen is unknown. This entry is derived from a study of identical twins. The study, taken as a whole, reports: Twin sharing of out-of-frame TCR alpha was underestimated by models in monozygotic pairs.

The CDR3 loop spans 16 amino acids. Trimming removed 3 bases at V and 4 bases at J, with 18 bases between. cDNA carried unique molecular identifiers, and a universal primer site was added by template switching. TCRdb reanalysed the 5' RACE reads using MiXCR and keeps one entry per CDR3 protein. Of over 600,000 distinct CDR3 sequences listed, about 20% are singletons. This same sample was also taken into another study, of T cells expressing NK-cell markers. From that second work: The study left the HCMV specificity of expanded NKG2C+ T cell clones unresolved.

This clonotype originated in a young woman in good health. The sample was PBMCs. This sequence joins TRBV12-3 or TRBV12-4 and TRBJ1-1, with D tentatively TRBD1 (6 bases). Here the CDR3 reads CASSFNGGGVTTEAFF. CDR3 DNA sequence: TGTGCCAGCAGTTTTAACGGGGGCGGCGTTACCACTGAAGCTTTCTTT.